This T cell receptor (beta chain) was sequenced for a study of blood T cell repertoires in COVID-19. Study at large: PBMCs, B-cell-depleted T cells, or T cells were the source of the cDNA or gDNA that made up the material.

Germline CDR1 reads LGHDT; CDR2 reads YNNKEL (reference sequence). The CDR3 is 16 amino acids. V was trimmed by 0 bases and J by 0 bases, leaving 10 bases between them. Sequenced by immunoSEQ multiplex PCR; TCRdb stores in-frame clones only, minus some. The sample comprises about 300,000 clones, roughly nine tenths of which are singletons, and under 3.5% rests with the top ten. Donors were grouped by their self-reported clinical history. The receptor was isolated from a woman in her 50s who had been exposed to COVID-19. Sample: PBMCs or T cells enriched from blood (not recorded which). This sequence joins TRBV3-1 (or the pseudogene TRBV3-2) and TRBJ2-3; TRBD2 is a possible D gene (6 bases). The CDR3 coding sequence is TGTGCCAGCAGCCAAGAGGAGGGATCTAGCACAGATACGCAGTATTTT. Translation gives CASSQEEGSSTDTQYF.